This T cell receptor (beta chain) was recovered during a study of radiotherapy plus CTLA-4 blockade in lung cancer. The germline V gene has CDR1 SNHLY and CDR2 FYNNEI. Trimming left V 3 bases short and J 10 bases short, with 4 bases between. The CDR3 sequence is 10 residues long. Method: immunoSEQ multiplex PCR; TCRdb's copy keeps in-frame clones and lacks some. Of 50,000 to 65,000 clones listed, roughly 80% are singletons. This clone was observed a few times. This TCR was recovered from a human donor with non-small cell lung cancer who had a complete response to radiotherapy plus ipilimumab. The sequenced sample was peripheral blood, obtained from a patient treated with radiotherapy plus ipilimumab. This sequence joins TRBV2 and TRBJ2-1; no clear D gene. In DNA, the CDR3 is TGTGCCAGCAGTGACAGGGAGCAGTTCTTC. Amino acids: CASSDREQFF.